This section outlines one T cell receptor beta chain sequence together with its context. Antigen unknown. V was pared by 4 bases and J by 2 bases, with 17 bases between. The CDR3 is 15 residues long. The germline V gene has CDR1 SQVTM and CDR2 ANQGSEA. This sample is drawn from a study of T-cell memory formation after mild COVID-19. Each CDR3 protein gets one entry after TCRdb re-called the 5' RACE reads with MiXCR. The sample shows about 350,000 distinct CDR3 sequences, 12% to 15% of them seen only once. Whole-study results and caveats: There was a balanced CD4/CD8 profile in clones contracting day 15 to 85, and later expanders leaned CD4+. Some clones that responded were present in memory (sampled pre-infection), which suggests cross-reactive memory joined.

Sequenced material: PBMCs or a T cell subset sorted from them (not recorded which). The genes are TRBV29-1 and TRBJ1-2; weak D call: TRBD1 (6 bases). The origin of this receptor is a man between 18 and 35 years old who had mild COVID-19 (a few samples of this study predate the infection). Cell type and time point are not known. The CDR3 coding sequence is TGCAGCGTTGCCACCGCCCGGGACATGAACTATGGCTACACCTTC. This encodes CSVATARDMNYGYTF.